Below, 11 T cell receptor beta chains from the same sample are listed, as sequenced in a study of blood T cell repertoires in COVID-19. Using immunoSEQ multiplex PCR, the repertoire was profiled, and TCRdb retains in-frame clones only, with some absent. The table shows about 260,000 clones, with approximately 90% occurring only once. Sequencing was done on a sample of peripheral blood. The receptors were gathered from a man aged 18 to 29 with active or convalescent COVID-19.

CDR3 in amino acids: CASSTYPVGTESSYEQYF. CDR3 DNA sequence: TGTGCCAGCAGCACATATCCCGTCGGGACAGAGAGCTCCTACGAGCAGTACTTC. The chain recombines TRBV3-1 (or the pseudogene TRBV3-2) with TRBJ2-7; the match to TRBD1 covers 7 bases. J gave up 0 bases and V 5 bases, and 16 bases lay outside the gene matches. The germline V gene has CDR1 LGHDT and CDR2 YNNKEL (reference sequence). There are 18 residues in the CDR3.

The J gene is TRBJ1-6, the V gene TRBV6-5, with TRBD1 matching 8 bases. Germline trimming cut 7 bases from V and 7 bases from J; bases unmatched to any gene: 9. The CDR3 runs 15 residues. Per germline, CDR1 MNHEY and CDR2 SVGAGI. In DNA form, the CDR3 reads TGTGCCAGCACTTCAGGGGGCGCGGGAAATTCACCCCTCCACTTT. This gives the protein CASTSGGAGNSPLHF.

This clone was observed a single time. V gene TRBV5-4 combines with J gene TRBJ2-3; 9 nucleotides match TRBD1. Germline V gives CDR1 SGHNT, CDR2 YYREEE (reference sequence). V lost 5 bases, J lost 4 bases, and 8 bases stayed unmatched. The CDR3 is made up of 15 amino acids. DNA of the CDR3: TGTGCCAGCAGACATCCGGGACAGGGACCAGATACGCAGTATTTT. This codes for CASRHPGQGPDTQYF.

This clone was observed once. The rearrangement links TRBV21-1 to TRBJ1-4; the table's D gene call, TRBD1, was not cross checked with the DNA. TRBV21-1 counts as a pseudogene. The CDR3 spans 17 residues. In nucleotides, the CDR3 is TGTGCCAGCAGCCAAAAAGGGGAGGGGGACAGGGAGGAAAAACTGTTTTTT. Translated: CASSQKGEGDREEKLFF.

This CDR3 reads CASSARLTAGDTDTQYF. CDR3 in DNA: TGTGCCAGCAGCGCACGACTAACAGCGGGAGACACAGATACGCAGTATTTT. The chain is built from TRBV5-5 and TRBJ2-3, with TRBD2 matching 8 bases. J gave up 2 bases and V 4 bases, and 12 bases lay outside the gene matches. The germline V gene encodes CDR1 SGHKS and CDR2 YYEKEE (reference sequence). This CDR3 is 17 amino acids long.

This clone was seen a handful of times. The rearrangement uses TRBV27 and TRBJ1-5; D gene ambiguous. Germline CDR1 reads MNHEY; CDR2 reads SMNVEV (reference sequence). V lost 9 bases and J lost 1, with 10 bases in between. The CDR3 runs to 13 residues. Written as DNA, the CDR3 is TGTGCCAGTAGTCCGGGGAGCAATCAGCCCCAGCATTTT. Translated, it gives CASSPGSNQPQHF.

The chain has TRBV6-5 and TRBJ2-7, with a tentative D call TRBD1 (6 bases). Germline loops: CDR1 MNHEY, CDR2 SVGAGI. V lost 2 bases, J lost 1 base, and 9 bases lay in between. This CDR3 spans 14 amino acids. The chain's CDR3 is CASSYQGQSYEQYF. CDR3 in DNA: TGTGCCAGCAGTTACCAAGGACAGTCCTACGAGCAGTACTTC.

The chain recombines TRBV5-1 with TRBJ1-1, with 8 bases fitting TRBD1. V lost 5 bases and J lost 4; bases outside the gene matches: 7. Per germline, CDR1 SGHRS and CDR2 YFSETQ. The CDR3 sequence is 14 residues long. The CDR3 loop reads CASRRQGPSTEAFF. The CDR3 DNA is TGCGCCAGCAGAAGACAGGGGCCCAGCACTGAAGCTTTCTTT.

The chain employs TRBV9 and TRBJ2-3, with 8 bases identical to TRBD2. This CDR3 comprises 16 residues. CDR1 and CDR2 from the germline V gene are SGDLS and YYNGEE. Losses at the gene ends were 5 bases for V and 4 bases for J; bases not matched to a gene: 12. CDR3 nucleotides: TGTGCCAGCAGTCATTTTTCCGCGGGGGGCTCAGATACGCAGTATTTT. Residues: CASSHFSAGGSDTQYF.

This clone has a single count. The chain recombines TRBV15 with TRBJ2-1; 11 positions match TRBD1. V shed 2 bases, J shed 8 bases, and the junction held 11 bases outside the gene matches. CDR1 is LNHNV and CDR2 is YYDKDF in the germline V gene (reference sequence). This CDR3 has 17 residues. CDR3: CATSRTADRGLAHEQFF. CDR3 DNA sequence: TGTGCCACCAGCAGAACCGCGGACAGGGGGCTAGCTCATGAGCAGTTCTTC. Filled out from reference TRBV15 and TRBJ2-1, the complete variable domain reads DAMVIQNPRYQVTQFGKPVTLSCSQTLNHNVMYWYQQKSSQAPKLLFHYYDKDFNNEADTPDNFQSRRPNTSFCFLDIRSPGLGDTAMYLCATSRTADRGLAHEQFFGPGTRLTVL.

The rearrangement joins TRBV3-1 (or the pseudogene TRBV3-2) to TRBJ1-2; D is ambiguous. Trimming stripped 0 bases from V and 2 bases from J, with 10 bases between. This CDR3 comprises 15 residues. Germline V gene sequence: CDR1 LGHDT, CDR2 YNNKEL (reference sequence). DNA of the CDR3: TGTGCCAGCAGCCAAGAATTCGCGGCAAACTATGGCTACACCTTC. Encoded protein: CASSQEFAANYGYTF.